This T cell receptor (beta chain) was sequenced during a study of T-cell reconstitution after alpha-beta-depleted transplantation in children. The TCRbeta library incorporated unique molecular identifiers. TCRdb used MiXCR to reprocess the PCR reads, holding one entry per CDR3 protein. The sample carries 210,000 or so distinct CDR3 sequences, about 9.2% recorded once. This CDR3 comprises 14 residues. Trimming shortened V by 0 bases and J by 0 bases, and 6 bases separated the two germline ends. The germline CDR1 and CDR2 sequences are LNHNV and YYDKDF (reference sequence). The J gene is TRBJ2-7, the V gene TRBV15; D ambiguous. The sequence was obtained from a human donor who donated a stem cell graft to a child with acute lymphoblastic leukemia. The sequences come from PBMCs from the stem cell graft donor, collected from the stem cell graft. CDR3 sequence: CATSREGSSYEQYF. In nucleotides, the CDR3 is TGTGCCACCAGCAGAGAGGGCAGCTCCTACGAGCAGTACTTC.